These T cell receptor beta chains were read from a single sample in a study of cytomegalovirus exposure and HLA in healthy donors. The method was immunoSEQ multiplex PCR; TCRdb's version includes in-frame clones alone and lacks a portion of them. The repertoire holds 100,000 to 150,000 clones, with 77% as singletons. Sequencing was done on a sample of PBMCs. These receptors were obtained from a male donor in good health and CMV-seropositive. The CDR3 runs from the conserved cysteine through the conserved F or W. The order of the fields is clone size, V gene, CDR3 length, D gene, J gene, CDR3 protein, CDR3 DNA. D genes are given only for firm matches. Size values are once, few and many counts, or a class for expanded clones, and some rows have none.

>-|TRBV6-1|15|TRBD2|TRBJ2-5
CASRGLAVYQETQYF
TGTGCCAGCAGGGGACTAGCGGTGTACCAAGAGACCCAGTACTTC
>-|TRBV18|16|TRBD1|TRBJ1-4
CASSTRQGGTNEKLFF
TGTGCCAGCTCAACACGACAGGGGGGCACTAATGAAAAACTGTTTTTT
>-|TRBV7-9|15|TRBD2|TRBJ2-1
CASSSTGTSVNEQFF
TGTGCCAGCAGCTCGACCGGGACTAGCGTCAATGAGCAGTTCTTC
>-|TRBV5-4|15|-|TRBJ2-5
CASSLAGRRGETQYF
TGTGCCAGCAGCTTGGCTGGACGCCGGGGAGAGACCCAGTACTTC
>-|TRBV28|14|-|TRBJ1-2
CASSWGGIPNGYTF
TGTGCCAGCAGCTGGGGGGGGATACCTAATGGCTACACCTTC
>-|TRBV5-4|15|TRBD1|TRBJ1-1
CASSGPDRVGSEAFF
TGCGCCAGCAGCGGCCCGGACAGGGTTGGGTCTGAAGCTTTCTTT
>-|TRBV30|16|TRBD1|TRBJ2-7
CAWSDPRQGRSYEQYF
TGTGCCTGGAGTGACCCCCGACAGGGAAGGTCGTACGAGCAGTACTTC
>-|TRBV7-6|15|-|TRBJ2-7
CASSLMEGAGYEQYF
TGTGCCAGCAGCTTAATGGAGGGGGCCGGGTACGAGCAGTACTTC
>-|TRBV4-2|15|-|TRBJ2-7
CASSQDVQSSYEQYF
TGTGCCAGCAGCCAAGATGTACAGTCCTCCTACGAGCAGTACTTC
>-|TRBV21-1|14|-|TRBJ2-1
CASSIAGASNEQFF
TGTGCCAGCAGTATAGCGGGAGCCTCTAATGAGCAGTTCTTC
>-|TRBV29-1|15|-|TRBJ1-1
CSVAGQLPLNTEAFF
TGCAGCGTTGCGGGTCAGCTACCGTTGAACACTGAAGCTTTCTTT
>once|TRBV13|17|TRBD2|TRBJ2-3
CASSTRTSGAAPDTQYF
TGTGCCAGCAGCACTCGGACTAGCGGGGCTGCACCTGATACGCAGTATTTT
>-|TRBV9|16|TRBD1|TRBJ1-4
CASSVEGQGAFEKLFF
TGTGCCAGCAGCGTAGAAGGACAGGGGGCTTTTGAAAAACTGTTTTTT
>-|TRBV5-1|15|-|TRBJ1-3
CASSLGLNSGNTIYF
TGCGCCAGCAGCTTGGGGCTCAACTCTGGAAACACCATATATTTT
>-|TRBV5-1|17|-|TRBJ2-2
CASSFISQSANTGELFF
TGCGCCAGCAGCTTCATCTCTCAGAGCGCGAACACCGGGGAGCTGTTTTTT
>few|TRBV6-5|15|-|TRBJ1-4
CASRIWSATNEKLFF
TGTGCCAGCAGAATCTGGTCGGCAACTAATGAAAAACTGTTTTTT
>-|TRBV28|14|-|TRBJ1-4
CASSLGQGNEKLFF
TGTGCCAGCAGTTTAGGTCAGGGGAATGAAAAACTGTTTTTT
>-|TRBV5-4|14|-|TRBJ1-2
CASSLAGSNYGYTF
TGTGCCAGCAGCTTGGCGGGGAGTAACTATGGCTACACCTTC
>-|TRBV6-5|14|-|TRBJ1-4
CASSVYRTNEKLFF
TGTGCCAGCAGCGTCTACAGAACTAATGAAAAACTGTTTTTT
>-|TRBV7-9|13|TRBD1|TRBJ1-2
CASGGTGAFGYTF
TGTGCCAGCGGAGGTACAGGGGCCTTCGGCTACACCTTC
>-|TRBV27|14|TRBD2|TRBJ2-3
CASKEAGATDTQYF
TGTGCCAGCAAGGAAGCGGGAGCTACAGATACGCAGTATTTT
>-|TRBV5-6|18|-|TRBJ1-6
CASSLYPGIPSYNSPLHF
TGTGCCAGCAGCTTGTACCCCGGGATCCCCTCCTATAATTCACCCCTCCACTTT
>-|TRBV4-2|16|TRBD1|TRBJ1-4
CASSQEVGTGSEKLFF
TGTGCCAGCAGCCAAGAAGTTGGGACAGGGAGTGAAAAACTGTTTTTT
>once|TRBV29-1|12|TRBD1|TRBJ2-5
CSVGTGQETQYF
TGCAGCGTGGGGACAGGACAAGAGACCCAGTACTTC
>-|TRBV2|14|TRBD1|TRBJ2-7
CASRGTGGLHEQYF
TGTGCCAGCAGGGGGACAGGGGGCCTCCACGAGCAGTACTTC
>-|TRBV4-2|16|TRBD1|TRBJ1-4
CASSQDRGTGDEKLFF
TGTGCCAGCAGCCAAGATAGGGGGACAGGGGATGAAAAACTGTTTTTT
>-|TRBV9|20|TRBD1|TRBJ2-1
CASSPFGQGKGNSGGNEQFF
TGTGCCAGCAGCCCCTTTGGACAGGGGAAGGGCAACTCTGGGGGCAATGAGCAGTTCTTC
>-|TRBV6-6|12|-|TRBJ2-7
CASSPTTGEQYF
TGTGCCAGCAGCCCCACAACGGGCGAGCAGTACTTC
>-|TRBV7-2|19|TRBD1|TRBJ2-1
CASSFFAQGNEGVYNEQFF
TGTGCCAGCAGCTTTTTTGCACAGGGGAACGAGGGGGTCTACAATGAGCAGTTCTTC
>-|TRBV10-3|13|-|TRBJ2-7
CAISFDRAYEQYF
TGTGCCATCAGCTTCGACAGAGCCTACGAGCAGTACTTC
>-|TRBV28|17|TRBD2|TRBJ2-1
CASSQPRRGGGSNEQFF
TGTGCCAGCAGCCAACCGCGGAGAGGCGGGGGTTCCAATGAGCAGTTCTTC
>-|TRBV9|14|-|TRBJ2-7
CASSAGLFGYEQYF
TGTGCCAGCAGCGCAGGACTATTTGGCTACGAGCAGTACTTC
>-|TRBV6-6|14|TRBD2|TRBJ2-5
CASRPAGGQETQYF
TGTGCCAGCAGGCCCGCGGGGGGACAAGAGACCCAGTACTTC
>-|TRBV5-1|13|-|TRBJ2-3
CASSPNLGSTQYF
TGCGCCAGCAGCCCGAACCTAGGATCTACGCAGTATTTT
>-|TRBV29-1|13|-|TRBJ1-1
CSVSTGLNTEAFF
TGCAGCGTTAGCACAGGGTTGAACACTGAAGCTTTCTTT
>-|TRBV4-1|14|TRBD1|TRBJ2-1
CASSLRGQADEQFF
TGCGCCAGCAGCCTTAGAGGACAGGCGGATGAGCAGTTCTTC
>-|TRBV2|13|TRBD1|TRBJ2-7
CASSDDRGYEQYF
TGTGCCAGCAGTGATGACAGGGGGTACGAGCAGTACTTC
>-|TRBV6-1|17|TRBD2|TRBJ2-5
CASSEEIPGAGRETQYF
TGTGCCAGCAGTGAAGAAATTCCGGGAGCGGGACGAGAGACCCAGTACTTC
>-|TRBV5-1|15|TRBD1|TRBJ2-1
CASSLKQGAYNEQFF
TGCGCCAGCAGCTTGAAACAGGGGGCATACAATGAGCAGTTCTTC
>-|TRBV5-6|14|TRBD2|TRBJ2-7
CASSPWGGSYEQYF
TGTGCCAGCAGCCCCTGGGGGGGCTCCTACGAGCAGTACTTC
>-|TRBV15|16|-|TRBJ1-5
CATSRDGAGVHQPQHF
TGTGCCACCAGCAGAGATGGGGCTGGGGTGCATCAGCCCCAGCATTTT
>once|TRBV27|13|-|TRBJ1-1
CASSLRVRTEAFF
TGTGCCAGCAGTTTACGGGTTAGAACTGAAGCTTTCTTT
>-|TRBV29-1|14|-|TRBJ2-4
CSVEGGQGAGSQYF
TGCAGCGTTGAAGGGGGCCAGGGAGCGGGCAGTCAGTACTTC
>-|TRBV5-4|13|-|TRBJ2-4
CASSLEGANIQYF
TGTGCCAGCAGCCTGGAGGGGGCAAACATTCAGTACTTC
>-|TRBV28|20|TRBD2|TRBJ2-7
CASSLFSPGTSGRRSYEQYF
TGTGCCAGCAGCCTATTCAGCCCCGGGACTAGCGGGCGGAGGTCCTACGAGCAGTACTTC
>-|TRBV28|18|TRBD1|TRBJ1-6
CASSSTGGLSSYNSPLHF
TGTGCCAGCAGTAGTACAGGGGGCCTCAGCTCCTATAATTCACCCCTCCACTTT
>few|TRBV5-4|14|-|TRBJ2-7
CASTSPTGTGEQYF
TGTGCCAGCACCTCTCCGACAGGAACCGGCGAGCAGTACTTC
>-|TRBV19|14|TRBD1|TRBJ2-7
CASSIARGNYEQYF
TGTGCCAGTAGTATCGCCAGGGGGAACTACGAGCAGTACTTC
>-|TRBV7-9|14|TRBD1|TRBJ1-5
CASSLEGRTGGLRF
TGTGCCAGCAGCTTAGAAGGTCGGACAGGAGGACTCCGTTTT
>few|TRBV19|14|-|TRBJ1-1
CASSIAGANTEAFF
TGTGCCAGTAGTATAGCAGGGGCCAACACTGAAGCTTTCTTT
>-|TRBV5-1|13|-|TRBJ1-4
CASSFQGWEKLFF
TGCGCCAGCAGCTTTCAGGGCTGGGAAAAACTGTTTTTT